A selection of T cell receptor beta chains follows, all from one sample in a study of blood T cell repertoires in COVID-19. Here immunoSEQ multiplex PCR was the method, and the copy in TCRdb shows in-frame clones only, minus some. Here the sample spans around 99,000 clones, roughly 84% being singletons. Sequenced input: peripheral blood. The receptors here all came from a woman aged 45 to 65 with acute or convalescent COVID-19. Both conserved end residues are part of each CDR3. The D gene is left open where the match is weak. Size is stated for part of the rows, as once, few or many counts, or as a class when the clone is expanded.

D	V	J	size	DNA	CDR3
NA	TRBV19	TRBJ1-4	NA	TGTGCCAGTAGTACCCGACAGATGATGAAACTGTTTTTT	CASSTRQMMKLFF
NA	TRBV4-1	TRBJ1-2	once	TGCGCCAGCAGCCAAGATGCAACAGCTTCCTATGGCTACACCTTC	CASSQDATASYGYTF
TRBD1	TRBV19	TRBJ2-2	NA	TGTGCCAGTAGTGTCGGGACAGGGAGGCCATCGAACACCGGGGAGCTGTTTTTT	CASSVGTGRPSNTGELFF
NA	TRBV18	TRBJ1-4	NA	TGTGCCAGCTCACCAAGTCAGGGATATGTTGAAAAACTGTTTTTT	CASSPSQGYVEKLFF
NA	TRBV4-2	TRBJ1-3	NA	TGTGCCAGCAGCCACGACCCCCGGGTAGCTGGAAACACCATATATTTT	CASSHDPRVAGNTIYF
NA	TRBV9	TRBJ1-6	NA	TGTGCCAGCAGCGTAGCTTCGGATTCACCCCTCCACTTT	CASSVASDSPLHF
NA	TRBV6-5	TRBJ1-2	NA	TGTGCCAGCAGTTACCTGGGACCGGGGGACTATGGCTACACCTTC	CASSYLGPGDYGYTF
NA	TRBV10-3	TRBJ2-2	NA	TGTGCCATCTCTAGCAGAACCGGGGAGCTGTTTTTT	CAISSRTGELFF
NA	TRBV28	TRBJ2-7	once	TGTGCCAGCAGTTTCGCGGATGACGAGCAGTACTTC	CASSFADDEQYF
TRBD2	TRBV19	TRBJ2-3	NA	TGTGCCAGTAGACCCCTTTGGCTAGCGGGTCAACTCGCCGAGACAGATACGCAGTATTTT	CASRPLWLAGQLAETDTQYF
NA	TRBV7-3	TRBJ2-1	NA	TGTGCCAGCAGCTTAGAGACGCCGGGGGGCGGCGATGAGCAGTTCTTC	CASSLETPGGGDEQFF
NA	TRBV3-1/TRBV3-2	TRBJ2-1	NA	TGTGCCAGCAGATCGGGGAAGGAGCAGTTCTTC	CASRSGKEQFF
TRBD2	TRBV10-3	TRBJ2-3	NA	TGTGCCATCAGCCAGACTAGCGGGGGTGGAGATACGCAGTATTTT	CAISQTSGGGDTQYF
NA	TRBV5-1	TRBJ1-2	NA	TGCGCCAGCAGCCTTGACAGCAACTATGGCTACACCTTC	CASSLDSNYGYTF
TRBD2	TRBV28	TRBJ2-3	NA	TGTGCCATCGGACTAGCGGGGGGCGCCGATACGCAGTATTTT	CAIGLAGGADTQYF
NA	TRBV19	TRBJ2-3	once	TGTGCCAGTAGTCCCATCAGGTTACAGGGAGGGGGCACAGATACGCAGTATTTT	CASSPIRLQGGGTDTQYF
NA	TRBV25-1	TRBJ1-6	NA	TGTGCCAGCAGTGGCCAGCAACAGGGCAATTCACCCCTCCACTTT	CASSGQQQGNSPLHF
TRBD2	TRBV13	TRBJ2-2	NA	TGTGCCAGCAGCCCGCGCCAAAGGAAATCTGGACTAGCGGGGGGCACCGGGGAGCTGTTTTTT	CASSPRQRKSGLAGGTGELFF
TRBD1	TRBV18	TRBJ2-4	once	TGTGCCAGCTCGGGGACAGGGGATGGCATTCAGTACTTC	CASSGTGDGIQYF
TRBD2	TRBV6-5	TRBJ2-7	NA	TGTGCCAGCAGGCCGGGGGGCTCCTACGAGCAGTACTTC	CASRPGGSYEQYF
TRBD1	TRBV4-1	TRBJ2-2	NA	TGCGCCAGCAGCCACCACGTCGCTCCCCAGGGGGATCCCGGGGAGCTGTTTTTT	CASSHHVAPQGDPGELFF
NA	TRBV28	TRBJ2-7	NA	TGTGCCAGCAGACCGCAGGGGTCCTCCTACGAGCAGTACTTC	CASRPQGSSYEQYF
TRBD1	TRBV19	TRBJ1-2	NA	TGTGCCAGTAGCCCCACGGGACAGAGCTATGGCTACACCTTC	CASSPTGQSYGYTF
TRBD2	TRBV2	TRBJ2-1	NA	TGTGCCAGCAGTGATATAATAGCGGGGGGGATAGAGCAGTTCTTC	CASSDIIAGGIEQFF
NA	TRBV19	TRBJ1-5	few	TGTGCCAGTACCCGTGGCACCCGCAATCAGCCCCAGCATTTT	CASTRGTRNQPQHF
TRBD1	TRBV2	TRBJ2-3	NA	TGTGCCAGCAGTTACAGGGGGATTAGCACAGATACGCAGTATTTT	CASSYRGISTDTQYF
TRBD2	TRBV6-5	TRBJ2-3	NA	TGTGCCAGCAGTTACTCGGCGCGGGGGGCGACCTATACGCAGTATTTT	CASSYSARGATYTQYF
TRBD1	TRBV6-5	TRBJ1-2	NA	TGTGCCAGCAATCCGACAGGGGAGGGCGGCTACACCTTC	CASNPTGEGGYTF
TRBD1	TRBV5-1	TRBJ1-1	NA	TGCGCCAGCGGTAGGACAGGGATCACTGAAGCTTTCTTT	CASGRTGITEAFF
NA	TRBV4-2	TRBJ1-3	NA	TGTGCCAGCAGCCAAGACCTCCGTGGAAACACCATATATTTT	CASSQDLRGNTIYF
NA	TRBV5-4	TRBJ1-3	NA	TGTGCAAGCGGGTCGGGCTCTGGAAACACCATATATTTT	CASGSGSGNTIYF
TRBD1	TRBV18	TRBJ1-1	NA	TGTGCCAGCTCACGGGACAGGGGTGGGACTGAAGCTTTCTTT	CASSRDRGGTEAFF
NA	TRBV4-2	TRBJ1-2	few	TGTGCCAGCAGTCGTCTGGGGGACTCAATCTCTGGCTACACCTTC	CASSRLGDSISGYTF
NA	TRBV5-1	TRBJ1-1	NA	TGCGCCAGCAGCTCCACCGGGACACGGTATGAAGCTTTCTTT	CASSSTGTRYEAFF
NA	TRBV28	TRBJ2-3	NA	TGTGCCAGCAGTTTAGGGACAGTAGGGGGGAACTGGGATACGCAGTATTTT	CASSLGTVGGNWDTQYF
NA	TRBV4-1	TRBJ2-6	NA	TGCGCCAGCAGCCCCCAACCGAGAGGGTCCTCTGGGGCCAACGTCCTGACTTTC	CASSPQPRGSSGANVLTF
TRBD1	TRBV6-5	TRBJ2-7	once	TGTGCCAGCAGTTACGACAGGGGTTACGAGCAGTACTTC	CASSYDRGYEQYF
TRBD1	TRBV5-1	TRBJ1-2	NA	TGCGCCAGCAGCTTGGAAGGGCAGGGGGGTTATGGCTACACCTTC	CASSLEGQGGYGYTF
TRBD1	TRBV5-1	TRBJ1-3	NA	TGCGCCAGCAGCCTTGACAGGGTTGGAAACACCATATATTTT	CASSLDRVGNTIYF
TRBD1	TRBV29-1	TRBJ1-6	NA	TGCAGCGTGGGGGATGGACAGGGTCAACCCCTCCACTTT	CSVGDGQGQPLHF
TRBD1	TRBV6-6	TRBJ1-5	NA	TGTGCCAGCACTCCCGCTACTCGGACAGGTGGGCAGCCCCAGCATTTT	CASTPATRTGGQPQHF
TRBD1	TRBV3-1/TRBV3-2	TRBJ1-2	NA	TGTGCCAGCAGCCAAGGAGAGGGACAGGGCGGCTACACCTTC	CASSQGEGQGGYTF
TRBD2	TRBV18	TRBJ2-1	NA	TGTGCCAGCTCACCAGCGGGGGGAGGGAGCAATGAGCAGTTCTTC	CASSPAGGGSNEQFF
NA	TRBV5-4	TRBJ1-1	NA	TGTGCCAGCACAGCGGGGTTTGAAGCTTTCTTT	CASTAGFEAFF
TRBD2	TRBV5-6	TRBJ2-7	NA	TGTGCCAGCAGCCCCGATCCTCGCGGGGGCTACGAGCAGTACTTC	CASSPDPRGGYEQYF
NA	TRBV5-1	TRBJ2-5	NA	TGCGCCAGCAGCCTCGGACAGATCTATTTCCAAGAGACCCAGTACTTC	CASSLGQIYFQETQYF
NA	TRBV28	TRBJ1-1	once	TGTGCCAGCAGTTTCGGGGGGCGTTTTGAAGCTTTCTTT	CASSFGGRFEAFF
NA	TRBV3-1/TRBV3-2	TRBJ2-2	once	TGTGCCAGCAGATCGGGAGCGAACACCGGGGAGCTGTTTTTT	CASRSGANTGELFF
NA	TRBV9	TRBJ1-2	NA	TGTGCCAGCAGCGTAGTAGGGGGTTATGGCTACACCTTC	CASSVVGGYGYTF
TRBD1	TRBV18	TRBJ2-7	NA	TGTGCCAGCTCGGGACAGGGGTCGTACGAGCAGTACTTC	CASSGQGSYEQYF
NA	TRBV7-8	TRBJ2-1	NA	TGTGCCAGCAGCTTAGGAGGCGGTTCGAATTCATATGAGCAGTTCTTC	CASSLGGGSNSYEQFF